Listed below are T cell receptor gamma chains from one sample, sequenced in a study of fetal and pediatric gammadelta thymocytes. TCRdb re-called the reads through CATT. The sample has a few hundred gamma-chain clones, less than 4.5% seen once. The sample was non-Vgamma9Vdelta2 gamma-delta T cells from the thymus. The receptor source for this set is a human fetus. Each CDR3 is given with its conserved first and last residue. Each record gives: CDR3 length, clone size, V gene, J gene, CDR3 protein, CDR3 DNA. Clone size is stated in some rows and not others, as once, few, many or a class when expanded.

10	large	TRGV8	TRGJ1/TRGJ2	CATWDYKKLF	TGTGCCACCTGGGATTATAAGAAACTCTTT
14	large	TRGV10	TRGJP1	CAAWDYCTGWFKIF	TGTGCTGCGTGGGATTACTGCACTGGTTGGTTCAAGATATTT
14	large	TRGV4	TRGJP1	CATWDGTTGWFKIF	TGTGCCACCTGGGATGGTACCACTGGTTGGTTCAAGATATTT
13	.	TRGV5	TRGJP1	CATWDIFGWFKIF	TGTGCCACCTGGGATATTTTTGGTTGGTTCAAGATATTT
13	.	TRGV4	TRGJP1	CATWDAGGWFKIF	TGTGCCACCTGGGATGCGGGTGGTTGGTTCAAGATATTT
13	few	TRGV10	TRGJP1	CAAWSAIYWFKIF	TGTGCTGCGTGGTCGGCCATTTATTGGTTCAAGATATTT
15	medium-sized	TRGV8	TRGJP	CATWDRELGKKIKVF	TGTGCCACCTGGGATAGAGAGTTGGGCAAAAAAATCAAGGTATTT
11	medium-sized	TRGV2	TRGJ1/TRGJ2	CATWDGPKKLF	TGTGCCACCTGGGACGGGCCTAAGAAACTCTTT
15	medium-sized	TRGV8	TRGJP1	CATWDRPYTGWFKIF	TGTGCCACCTGGGATAGACCCTACACTGGTTGGTTCAAGATATTT
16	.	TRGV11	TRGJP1	CTTVPAGYTTGWFKIF	.
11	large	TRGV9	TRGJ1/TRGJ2	CALWNYYKKLF	TGTGCCTTGTGGAATTATTATAAGAAACTCTTT
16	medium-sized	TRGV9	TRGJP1	CALWEVRYTTGWFKIF	TGTGCCTTGTGGGAGGTGCGGTATACCACTGGTTGGTTCAAGATATTT
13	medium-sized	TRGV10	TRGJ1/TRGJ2	CAAWDSNYYKKLF	TGTGCTGCGTGGGATTCGAATTATTATAAGAAACTCTTT
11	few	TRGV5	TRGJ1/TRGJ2	CATWDRCKKLF	TGTGCCACCTGGGACAGGTGTAAGAAACTCTTT
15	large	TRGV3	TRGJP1	CATWDRLTTGWFKIF	TGTGCCACCTGGGACAGGCTTACCACTGGTTGGTTCAAGATATTT
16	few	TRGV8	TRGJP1	CATWEGSPTTGWFKIF	TGTGCCACCTGGGAAGGGAGCCCCACCACTGGTTGGTTCAAGATATTT